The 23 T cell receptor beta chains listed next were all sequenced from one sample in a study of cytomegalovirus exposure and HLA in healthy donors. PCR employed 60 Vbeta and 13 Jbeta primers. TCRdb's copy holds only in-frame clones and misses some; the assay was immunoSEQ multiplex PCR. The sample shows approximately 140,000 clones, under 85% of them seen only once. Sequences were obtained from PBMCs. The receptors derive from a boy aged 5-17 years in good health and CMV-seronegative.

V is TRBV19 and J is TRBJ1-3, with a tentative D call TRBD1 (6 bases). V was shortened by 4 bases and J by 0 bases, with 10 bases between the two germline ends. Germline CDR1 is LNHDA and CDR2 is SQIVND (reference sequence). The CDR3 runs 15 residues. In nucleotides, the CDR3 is TGTGCCAGTAGTACGATCAGGGGCTCTGGAAACACCATATATTTT. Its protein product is CASSTIRGSGNTIYF. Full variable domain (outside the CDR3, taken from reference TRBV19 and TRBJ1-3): DGGITQSPKYLFRKEGQNVTLSCEQNLNHDAMYWYRQDPGQGLRLIYYSQIVNDFQKGDIAEGYSVSREKKESFPLTVTSAQKNPTAFYLCASSTIRGSGNTIYFGEGSWLTVV.

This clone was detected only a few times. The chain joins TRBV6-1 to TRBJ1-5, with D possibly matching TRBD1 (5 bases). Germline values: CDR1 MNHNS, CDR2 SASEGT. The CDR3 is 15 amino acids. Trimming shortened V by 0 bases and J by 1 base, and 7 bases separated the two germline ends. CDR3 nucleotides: TGTGCCAGCAGTGAAGCGGCAGGGAGCAATCAGCCCCAGCATTTT. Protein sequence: CASSEAAGSNQPQHF.

The CDR3 DNA follows: TGTGCCAGCAGCTTAGGTTCTATAGGGAGCAACGAGCAGTACTTC. Translation gives CASSLGSIGSNEQYF. The chain employs TRBV7-2 and TRBJ2-7, with TRBD2 as a possible D gene (5 bases). Trimming cost V 1 base and J 5 bases, with 15 bases left between them. This CDR3 is 15 amino acids long. Germline values: CDR1 SGHTA, CDR2 FQGNSA.

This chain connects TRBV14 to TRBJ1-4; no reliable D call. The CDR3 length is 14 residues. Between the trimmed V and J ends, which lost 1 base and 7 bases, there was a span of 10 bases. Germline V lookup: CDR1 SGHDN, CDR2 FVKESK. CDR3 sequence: CASSQGGVGEKLFF. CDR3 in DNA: TGTGCCAGCAGCCAAGGGGGAGTGGGTGAAAAACTGTTTTTT. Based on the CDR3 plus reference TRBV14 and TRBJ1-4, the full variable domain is EAGVTQFPSHSVIEKGQTVTLRCDPISGHDNLYWYRRVMGKEIKFLLHFVKESKQDESGMPNNRFLAERTGGTYSTLKVQPAELEDSGVYFCASSQGGVGEKLFFGSGTQLSVL.

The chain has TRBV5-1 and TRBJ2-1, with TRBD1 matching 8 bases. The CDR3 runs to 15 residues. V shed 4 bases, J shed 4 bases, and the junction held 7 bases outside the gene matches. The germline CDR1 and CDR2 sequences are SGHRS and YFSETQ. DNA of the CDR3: TGCGCCAGCAGCACGGACAGGGCCTATTACAATGAGCAGTTCTTC. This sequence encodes CASSTDRAYYNEQFF. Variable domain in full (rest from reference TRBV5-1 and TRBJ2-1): KAGVTQTPRYLIKTRGQQVTLSCSPISGHRSVSWYQQTPGQGLQFLFEYFSETQRNKGNFPGRFSGRQFSNSRSEMNVSTLELGDSALYLCASSTDRAYYNEQFFGPGTRLTVL.

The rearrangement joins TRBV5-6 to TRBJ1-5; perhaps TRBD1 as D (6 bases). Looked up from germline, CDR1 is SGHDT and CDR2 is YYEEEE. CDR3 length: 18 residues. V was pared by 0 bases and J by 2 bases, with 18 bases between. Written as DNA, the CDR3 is TGTGCCAGCAGCTTGGGGCCGACTCAGGGGATCGGCAATCAGCCCCAGCATTTT. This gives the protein CASSLGPTQGIGNQPQHF.

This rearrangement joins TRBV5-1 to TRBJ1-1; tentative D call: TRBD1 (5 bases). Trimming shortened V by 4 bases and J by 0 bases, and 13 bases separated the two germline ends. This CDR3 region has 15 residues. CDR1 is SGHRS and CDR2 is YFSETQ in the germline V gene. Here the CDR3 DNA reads TGCGCCAGCAGCGATTGGGGGACTATGAACACTGAAGCTTTCTTT. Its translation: CASSDWGTMNTEAFF.

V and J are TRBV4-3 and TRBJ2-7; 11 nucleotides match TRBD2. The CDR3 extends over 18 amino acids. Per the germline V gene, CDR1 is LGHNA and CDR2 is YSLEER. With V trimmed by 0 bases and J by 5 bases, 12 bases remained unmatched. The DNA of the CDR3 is TGCGCCAGCAGCCAAGAAGGCGCTTGGCTAGCGGGAGGAAACGAGCAGTACTTC. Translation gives CASSQEGAWLAGGNEQYF.

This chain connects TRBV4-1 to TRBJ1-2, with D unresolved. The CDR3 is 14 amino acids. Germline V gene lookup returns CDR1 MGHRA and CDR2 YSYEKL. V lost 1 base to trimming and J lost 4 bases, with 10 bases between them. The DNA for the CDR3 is TGCGCCAGCAGCCAAGGGGAGGTGACCTATGGCTACACCTTC. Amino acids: CASSQGEVTYGYTF.

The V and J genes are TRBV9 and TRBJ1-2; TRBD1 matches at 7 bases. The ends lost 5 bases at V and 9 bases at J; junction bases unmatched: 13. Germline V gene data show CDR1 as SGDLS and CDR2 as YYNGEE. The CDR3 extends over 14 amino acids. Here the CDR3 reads CASSAYRGDESYTF. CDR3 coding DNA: TGTGCCAGCAGTGCATACAGGGGTGACGAAAGCTACACCTTC.

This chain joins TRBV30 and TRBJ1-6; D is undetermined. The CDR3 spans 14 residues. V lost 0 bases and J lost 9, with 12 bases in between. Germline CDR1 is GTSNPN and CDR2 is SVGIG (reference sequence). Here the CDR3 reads CAWSVSPRGSPLHF. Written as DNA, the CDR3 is TGTGCCTGGAGTGTATCGCCGCGCGGTTCACCCCTCCACTTT.

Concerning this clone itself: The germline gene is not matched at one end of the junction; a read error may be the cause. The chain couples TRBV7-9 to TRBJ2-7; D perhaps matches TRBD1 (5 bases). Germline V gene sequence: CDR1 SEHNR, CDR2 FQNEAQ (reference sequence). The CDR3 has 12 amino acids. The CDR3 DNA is TGTTCCAGCAGCCTGGACAACTACGAGCAGTACTTC. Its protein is CSSSLDNYEQYF. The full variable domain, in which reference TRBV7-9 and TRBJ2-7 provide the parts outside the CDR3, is DTGVSQNPRHKITKRGQNVTFRCDPISEHNRLYWYRQTLGQGPEFLTYFQNEAQLEKSRLLSDRFSAERPKGSFSTLEIQRTEQGDSAMYLCSSSLDNYEQYFGPGTRLTVT.

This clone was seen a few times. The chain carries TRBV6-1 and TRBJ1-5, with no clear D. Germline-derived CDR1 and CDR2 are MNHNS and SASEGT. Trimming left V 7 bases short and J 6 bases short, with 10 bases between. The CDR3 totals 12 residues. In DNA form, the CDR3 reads TGTGCCAGCAACCGCGGGCTTCAGCCCCAGCATTTT. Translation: CASNRGLQPQHF.

The CDR3 here is CASSGRTSGVIDTQYF. The CDR3 nucleotides read TGTGCCAGCAGCGGAAGGACTAGCGGGGTTATAGATACGCAGTATTTT. The chain employs TRBV21-1 and TRBJ2-3; the tabulated D call, TRBD2, remains unverified against the DNA. TRBV21-1 corresponds to a pseudogene. CDR3 size: 16 residues.

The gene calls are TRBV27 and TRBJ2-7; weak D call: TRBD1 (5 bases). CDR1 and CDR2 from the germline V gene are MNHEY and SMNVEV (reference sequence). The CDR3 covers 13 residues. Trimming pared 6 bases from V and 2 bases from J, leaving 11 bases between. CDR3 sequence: CASRSDSPYEQYF. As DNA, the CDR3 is TGTGCCAGCAGGTCAGACAGCCCCTACGAGCAGTACTTC.

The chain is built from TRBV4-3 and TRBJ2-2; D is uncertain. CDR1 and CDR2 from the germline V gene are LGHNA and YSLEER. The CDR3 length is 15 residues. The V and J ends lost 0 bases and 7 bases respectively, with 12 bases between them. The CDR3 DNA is TGCGCCAGCAGCCAAGAGACTCATGTGGTCGGGGAGCTGTTTTTT. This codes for CASSQETHVVGELFF.

The CDR3 sequence is CASSRQTGGSGAFF. The CDR3 nucleotides are TGTGCCAGTAGTAGACAGACGGGGGGCTCGGGAGCTTTCTTT. This chain joins TRBV19 and TRBJ1-1; D may be TRBD1 (6 bases). Germline V gene lookup returns CDR1 LNHDA and CDR2 SQIVND (reference sequence). There are 14 residues in the CDR3. Trimming pared 4 bases from V and 10 bases from J, leaving 19 bases between.

CDR3 sequence (DNA): TGTGCCAGCAGCTACGGACAGGGGGCGATTAATGAAAAACTGTTTTTT. Translating it yields CASSYGQGAINEKLFF. The chain joins TRBV7-9 to TRBJ1-4; 11 bases align to TRBD1. J lost 4 bases, V lost 4 bases, and 5 bases had no gene match. The CDR3 sequence is 16 residues long. CDR1 and CDR2 from the germline V gene are SEHNR and FQNEAQ (reference sequence).

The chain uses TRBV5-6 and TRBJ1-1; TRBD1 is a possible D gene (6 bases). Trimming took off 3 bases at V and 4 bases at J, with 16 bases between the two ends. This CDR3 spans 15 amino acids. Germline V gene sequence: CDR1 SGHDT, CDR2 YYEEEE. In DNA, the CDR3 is TGTGCCAGCAGCTATCGCGCAGGGGCGGGCACTGAAGCTTTCTTT. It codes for CASSYRAGAGTEAFF.

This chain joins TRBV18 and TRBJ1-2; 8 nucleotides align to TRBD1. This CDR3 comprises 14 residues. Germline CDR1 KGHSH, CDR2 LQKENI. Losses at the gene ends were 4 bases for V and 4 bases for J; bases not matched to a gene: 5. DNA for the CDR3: TGTGCCAGCTCACTGACAGGGGACGCCTATGGCTACACCTTC. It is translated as CASSLTGDAYGYTF.

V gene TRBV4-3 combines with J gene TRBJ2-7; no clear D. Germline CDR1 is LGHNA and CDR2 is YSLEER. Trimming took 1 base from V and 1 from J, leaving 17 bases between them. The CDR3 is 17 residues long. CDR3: CASSQALPSVVSYEQYF. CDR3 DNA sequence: TGCGCCAGCAGCCAAGCCCTTCCGTCAGTTGTGTCCTACGAGCAGTACTTC.

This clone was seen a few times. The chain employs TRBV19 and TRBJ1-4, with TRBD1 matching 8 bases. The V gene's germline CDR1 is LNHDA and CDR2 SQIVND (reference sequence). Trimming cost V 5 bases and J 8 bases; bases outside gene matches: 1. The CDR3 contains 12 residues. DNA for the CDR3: TGTGCCAGTAGTTGGACAGGGGAAAAACTGTTTTTT. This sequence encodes CASSWTGEKLFF.

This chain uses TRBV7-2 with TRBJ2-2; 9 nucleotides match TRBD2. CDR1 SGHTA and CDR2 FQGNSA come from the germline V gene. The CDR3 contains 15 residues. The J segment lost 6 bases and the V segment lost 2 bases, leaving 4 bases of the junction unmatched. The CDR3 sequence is CASSLISGSSGELFF. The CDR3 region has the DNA TGTGCCAGCAGCTTAATTAGCGGGAGCTCCGGGGAGCTGTTTTTT.